The clone carrying this TCR beta chain was recorded only once. The antigen is unknown. The CDR3 consists of 15 residues. V shed 6 bases and J 4 bases; nucleotides not matched to a gene: 9. Germline values: CDR1 MNHEY, CDR2 SVGEGT. Primed by a sample-barcoded 5' primer and a J-beta primer mix, a second PCR proceeded for roughly 7 to 11 cycles. The authors tagged each cDNA molecule using a template-switch adaptor with 12 random nucleotides. Via MiXCR, TCRdb re-called the 5' RACE reads, giving one row per CDR3 protein. Here the sample spans 1.4 million or so distinct CDR3 sequences, approximately 42% being singletons. The data were obtained in a study of blood T cells in healthy people across ages. Study observations and caveats: Bulk PBMC profiling left naive and antigen-experienced comparisons inconclusive. Roughly linearly, TCR beta diversity per million T cells fell as age increased.

Donors gave approximately 9.9 milliliters of peripheral blood apiece. Sample: blood. The chain couples TRBV6-2 or TRBV6-3 to TRBJ2-3; 8 positions agree with TRBD1. This receptor was identified in a young woman in good health. This CDR3 reads CASSDRQGKADTQYF. The CDR3 DNA is TGTGCCAGCAGCGACAGACAGGGGAAAGCAGATACGCAGTATTTT.